What follows are 25 T cell receptor beta chains derived from one specimen sequenced in a study of blood T cell repertoires in COVID-19. Assay: immunoSEQ multiplex PCR; the TCRdb copy retains only in-frame clones and omits some. The profile shows some 87,000 clones, around 80% of them singletons. The sequencing sample was made of peripheral blood. These receptors originate from a man aged 50-60 years who had recovered from COVID-19.

The J gene is TRBJ1-1, the V gene TRBV29-1; 7 bases align to TRBD1. The CDR3 has 13 amino acids. Unmatched junction bases numbered 10, after V lost 7 bases and J lost 5 bases. Germline V gives CDR1 SQVTM, CDR2 ANQGSEA. DNA of the CDR3: TGCAGCGCCGCCGGACAGGTCGGAACTGAAGCTTTCTTT. Translated, it gives CSAAGQVGTEAFF. Variable domain in full (rest from reference TRBV29-1 and TRBJ1-1): SAVISQKPSRDICQRGTSLTIQCQVDSQVTMMFWYRQQPGQSLTLIATANQGSEATYESGFVIDKFPISRPNLTFSTLTVSNMSPEDSSIYLCSAAGQVGTEAFFGQGTRLTVV.

The rearrangement links TRBV27 to TRBJ2-1, with D unresolved. CDR1 and CDR2 (germline): MNHEY, SMNVEV (reference sequence). The CDR3 covers 15 residues. Trimming left V 8 bases short and J 8 bases short, with 22 bases between. The CDR3 region is CASAVLTPMGDEQFF. The CDR3 DNA follows: TGTGCCAGCGCCGTTCTGACGCCCATGGGCGATGAGCAGTTCTTC.

Worth noting for this clone: Germline is not matched at one junction end, which may reflect a read error. The rearrangement uses TRBV6-6 and TRBJ2-3; D may be TRBD2 (7 bases). Germline V lookup: CDR1 MNHNY, CDR2 SVGAGI (reference sequence). The CDR3 contains 15 residues. CDR3 loop: CASSYSRGGTDTQYF. The CDR3 DNA sequence: TGTGCCAGCAGTTACTCGAGGGGGGGCACTGATACGCAGTATTTT.

This clone was seen only a few times. This chain connects TRBV27 to TRBJ2-7; 9 nucleotides agree with TRBD2. V gave up 6 bases and J gave up 7 bases; unmatched junction bases: 7. Germline CDR1 reads MNHEY; CDR2 reads SMNVEV (reference sequence). This CDR3 is 13 amino acids long. DNA of the CDR3: TGTGCCAGCAGCTGGCGGGAGGGTGATGAGCAGTACTTC. Its translation is CASSWREGDEQYF.

This clone appeared many times. The genes are TRBV29-1 and TRBJ1-2; D gene uncertain. This CDR3 has 12 residues. The V end lost 3 bases, the J end lost 8 bases, and 13 bases lay between the germline ends. CDR1 SQVTM and CDR2 ANQGSEA come from the germline V gene. The CDR3 loop reads CSVDLYPQGYTF. CDR3 nucleotide sequence: TGCAGCGTTGATTTATACCCGCAGGGCTACACCTTC.

CDR3 region: CASSLAPGSGSPLHF. In DNA form, the CDR3 reads TGCGCCAGCAGCTTGGCCCCAGGGTCAGGATCACCCCTCCACTTT. V usage is TRBV5-1 and J usage is TRBJ1-6; D is possibly TRBD1 (5 bases). Trimming removed 0 bases at V and 10 bases at J, with 14 bases between. CDR3 size: 15 residues. CDR1 is SGHRS and CDR2 is YFSETQ in the germline V gene.

The rearrangement joins TRBV18 to TRBJ2-1, with TRBD2 matching 8 bases. Germline loops: CDR1 KGHSH, CDR2 LQKENI. V gave up 1 base and J gave up 4 bases; unmatched junction bases: 6. CDR3 length equals 16 residues. The CDR3 here is CASSPQGTSGYNEQFF. CDR3 in DNA: TGTGCCAGCTCACCACAAGGGACTAGTGGTTACAATGAGCAGTTCTTC.

This chain connects TRBV3-1 (or the pseudogene TRBV3-2) to TRBJ1-2; a possible D gene is TRBD1 (5 bases). CDR3 length: 15 amino acids. V lost 4 bases and J lost 4, with 16 bases in between. Germline values: CDR1 LGHDT, CDR2 YNNKEL (reference sequence). CDR3 sequence reads: CASSLLGQGSYGYTF. The CDR3 coding sequence is TGTGCCAGCAGCCTGTTAGGACAAGGCTCCTATGGCTACACCTTC.

This clone was counted a few times. The V gene is TRBV7-9, the J gene TRBJ1-2; a weak D match, TRBD1 (6 bases). Trimming left V 4 bases short and J 4 bases short, with 13 bases between. The CDR3 loop spans 14 amino acids. Germline CDR1 reads SEHNR; CDR2 reads FQNEAQ (reference sequence). The CDR3 sequence is CASSSQGLAYGYTF. As DNA, the CDR3 is TGTGCCAGCAGCTCCCAGGGGCTAGCCTATGGCTACACCTTC.

The chain uses TRBV28 and TRBJ1-5; D may be TRBD1 (5 bases). The germline CDR1 and CDR2 sequences are MDHEN and SYDVKM. V was pared by 2 bases and J by 3 bases, with 14 bases between. The CDR3 is made up of 16 amino acids. The CDR3 sequence is CASSLVSGFDNQPQHF. CDR3 in DNA: TGTGCCAGCAGTTTAGTTTCAGGGTTCGACAATCAGCCCCAGCATTTT.

The rearrangement joins TRBV5-1 to TRBJ2-3; 12 positions match TRBD1. CDR3 length equals 15 residues. J was trimmed by 6 bases and V by 6 bases; bases with no gene match: 8. CDR1 and CDR2 from the germline V gene are SGHRS and YFSETQ. The CDR3 reads CASKTGTGGSDTQYF. CDR3 coding DNA: TGCGCCAGCAAAACCGGGACAGGGGGCAGTGATACGCAGTATTTT.

CDR3 region: CASSPLRLSVEQFF. As DNA, the CDR3 is TGTGCCAGCAGTCCCCTGCGGCTAAGTGTCGAGCAGTTCTTC. The rearrangement uses TRBV6-5 and TRBJ2-1; no firm D call. The V end was cut by 5 bases, the J end by 10 bases, with 18 bases between. The CDR3 totals 14 residues. CDR1 is MNHEY, CDR2 SVGAGI, per germline.

The gene calls are TRBV28 and TRBJ1-5, with 7 nucleotides matching TRBD1. Trimming removed 5 bases from V and 0 bases from J; junction bases left unmatched: 4. CDR3 length equals 15 residues. Germline V gene sequence: CDR1 MDHEN, CDR2 SYDVKM. The CDR3, as DNA: TGTGCCAGCAGTAAGGGACAGCTTAGCAATCAGCCCCAGCATTTT. Translation gives CASSKGQLSNQPQHF.

The chain couples TRBV7-9 to TRBJ2-1; D might be TRBD2 (6 bases). The V end lost 5 bases, the J end lost 13 bases, and 18 bases lay between the germline ends. Germline CDR1 SEHNR, CDR2 FQNEAQ (reference sequence). The CDR3 contains 13 residues. The CDR3 bases are TGTGCCAGCAGCCAGGGATTAGGGACTCGACAGTTCTTC. It translates to CASSQGLGTRQFF.

The chain employs TRBV10-3 and TRBJ1-2; no clear D. In germline, CDR1 is ENHRY, CDR2 SYGVKD. CDR3 length equals 14 residues. Between the trimmed V and J ends, which lost 3 bases and 4 bases, there was a span of 12 bases. CDR3 region: CAISEGERPYGYTF. The CDR3 nucleotides are TGTGCCATCAGTGAAGGAGAGAGACCCTATGGCTACACCTTC.

This clone was seen ten or more times. The rearrangement uses TRBV5-1 and TRBJ1-3; perhaps TRBD1 as D (6 bases). This CDR3 is 15 amino acids long. V shed 4 bases and J shed 0 bases, with 11 bases lying between them. Germline V lookup: CDR1 SGHRS, CDR2 YFSETQ. The DNA for the CDR3 is TGCGCCAGCAGCACCGGACAGTCCTCTGGAAACACCATATATTTT. It yields the protein CASSTGQSSGNTIYF. Filled out from reference TRBV5-1 and TRBJ1-3, the complete variable domain reads KAGVTQTPRYLIKTRGQQVTLSCSPISGHRSVSWYQQTPGQGLQFLFEYFSETQRNKGNFPGRFSGRQFSNSRSEMNVSTLELGDSALYLCASSTGQSSGNTIYFGEGSWLTVV.

V and J are TRBV30 and TRBJ1-1, with D tentatively TRBD1 (6 bases). In germline, CDR1 is GTSNPN, CDR2 SVGIG (reference sequence). Trimming cost V 4 bases and J 10 bases, with 19 bases left between them. CDR3 length equals 13 residues. The CDR3 spells CAWTQPAGAVAFF. The CDR3 coding sequence is TGTGCCTGGACCCAACCGGCGGGGGCCGTAGCTTTCTTT. Looking up the rest from reference TRBV30 and TRBJ1-1 gives the full variable domain: SQTIHQWPATLVQPVGSPLSLECTVEGTSNPNLYWYRQAAGRGLQLLFYSVGIGQISSEVPQNLSASRPQDRQFILSSKKLLLSDSGFYLCAWTQPAGAVAFFGQGTRLTVV.

This sequence joins TRBV28 and TRBJ1-4, with 7 bases lining up with TRBD1. V lost 6 bases, J lost 8 bases, and 9 bases stayed unmatched. The length of the CDR3 is 14 residues. Per the germline V gene, CDR1 is MDHEN and CDR2 is SYDVKM. CDR3 region: CASRMGQLGEKLFF. DNA of the CDR3: TGTGCCAGCAGGATGGGACAGCTGGGAGAAAAACTGTTTTTT.

The CDR3 loop is CASSLGASNYGYTF. CDR3 DNA: TGTGCCAGCAGCTTAGGGGCCAGCAACTATGGCTACACCTTC. V gene TRBV7-2 combines with J gene TRBJ1-2; D ambiguous. The V end lost 1 base, the J end lost 2 bases, and 8 bases lay between the germline ends. The germline V gene encodes CDR1 SGHTA and CDR2 FQGNSA. This CDR3 spans 14 amino acids.

The chain recombines TRBV5-1 with TRBJ1-5; D is unclear. The CDR3 sequence is 15 residues long. V was shortened by 0 bases and J by 2 bases, with 9 bases between the two germline ends. The germline V gene has CDR1 SGHRS and CDR2 YFSETQ. CDR3 bases: TGCGCCAGCAGCTTGGGCCAAACGGGCAATCAGCCCCAGCATTTT. Residues: CASSLGQTGNQPQHF. The full variable domain, its missing parts supplied by reference TRBV5-1 and TRBJ1-5, is KAGVTQTPRYLIKTRGQQVTLSCSPISGHRSVSWYQQTPGQGLQFLFEYFSETQRNKGNFPGRFSGRQFSNSRSEMNVSTLELGDSALYLCASSLGQTGNQPQHFGDGTRLSIL.

V and J are TRBV12-3 or TRBV12-4 and TRBJ2-7, with D unresolved. The CDR3 runs to 13 residues. Trimming pared 6 bases from V and 2 bases from J, leaving 11 bases between. In DNA form, the CDR3 reads TGTGCCAGCAGGAGGTCCGAGACCTACGAGCAGTACTTC. Translating gives CASRRSETYEQYF.

The CDR3 region has the DNA TGCAGCGTTGAGAACTTCCGGGACAGCCACTACGAGCAGTACTTC. Translated, it gives CSVENFRDSHYEQYF. This chain joins TRBV29-1 and TRBJ2-7; 7 bases align to TRBD1. Germline V CDR1 and CDR2: SQVTM, ANQGSEA. V shed 3 bases, J shed 3 bases, and the junction held 11 bases outside the gene matches. This CDR3 contains 15 residues.

The chain employs TRBV6-5 and TRBJ1-1, with a weak D call TRBD1 (6 bases). The CDR3 is 15 residues long. The V end lost 7 bases, the J end lost 4 bases, and 19 bases lay between the germline ends. Germline V gene sequence: CDR1 MNHEY, CDR2 SVGAGI. The CDR3 DNA follows: TGTGCCAGCACCGCCCCCAGGGAGGGGGGCACTGAAGCTTTCTTT. It codes for CASTAPREGGTEAFF.

The V call is TRBV4-2, the J call TRBJ1-1; D is unclear. CDR3 length: 16 amino acids. CDR1 and CDR2 (germline): LGHNA, YNFKEQ. V lost 0 bases, J lost 4 bases, and 15 bases lay in between. The CDR3 DNA follows: TGTGCCAGCAGCCAAGATCTTATCGGTTTTGGCACTGAAGCTTTCTTT. Its protein is CASSQDLIGFGTEAFF.

The table lists this clone with a count of one. The CDR3 nucleotides read TGTGCCAGCAGCTTACAAGGCGGGGCTGCAGATACGCAGTATTTT. Its translation: CASSLQGGAADTQYF. The chain employs TRBV7-2 and TRBJ2-3; possible D gene TRBD2, 6 bases. The V end lost 2 bases, the J end lost 4 bases, and 13 bases lay between the germline ends. CDR1 is SGHTA and CDR2 is FQGNSA in the germline V gene. The CDR3 runs 15 residues. Drawing the rest from reference TRBV7-2 and TRBJ2-3, the complete variable domain is GAGVSQSPSNKVTEKGKDVELRCDPISGHTALYWYRQSLGQGLEFLIYFQGNSAPDKSGLPSDRFSAERTGGSVSTLTIQRTQQEDSAVYLCASSLQGGAADTQYFGPGTRLTVL.